The sequence of this TCR beta chain was determined in a study of T cell responses to AZD1222 COVID-19 vaccine. Study results and limitations: CD4 TCRs linked to vaccination spanned spike, dominating at 160-218 and 743-854. Spike-specific TCR breadth and depth rose after two AZD1222 doses. It was only six AZD1222 recipients who were seropositive at baseline. None of the repertoires were sampled until the peak T cell response had passed.

A remark on this clone: Its matching antigen is unknown.

The germline V and J ends were trimmed by 0 bases and 4 bases, with 6 bases remaining between them. The CDR3 contains 13 residues. Germline lookup yields CDR1 MGHRA and CDR2 YSYEKL. The protocol was immunoSEQ multiplex PCR, while the TCRdb copy is restricted to in-frame clones and leaves out a portion. In the table there are roughly 120,000 clones, around 87% of which are singletons. This receptor was taken from an adult in good health. The sequences come from peripheral blood, collected on day 0 of AZD1222 vaccination. V and J are TRBV4-1 and TRBJ1-2, with a tentative D call TRBD1 (6 bases). CDR3 bases: TGCGCCAGCAGCCAAGACAGGGGCTATGGCTACACCTTC. Its protein is CASSQDRGYGYTF.